This T cell receptor beta chain emerged from a study of T-cell memory formation after mild COVID-19. This clonotype was detected only a few times. Its antigen is unknown. The CDR3 is 9 amino acids. Trimming removed 6 bases at V and 7 bases at J, with 4 bases between. CDR1 and CDR2 (germline): SQVTM, ANQGSEA. TCRdb reanalysed the 5' RACE reads using MiXCR and keeps one entry per CDR3 protein. Of 100,000 or so distinct CDR3 sequences listed, 8.5% to 14% are singletons. Study-wide results and limits: Researchers report contracting CD4+ clones mostly in CM and EM, with CD8+ clones in EMRA. A balance of CD4 and CD8 characterized clones contracting day 15 to 85, whereas later expanders leaned CD4+.

Sequencing was done on a sample of PBMCs or a T cell subset sorted from them (not recorded which). This clonotype was sampled from a man between 18 and 29 years old who had mild COVID-19 (a few samples of this study predate the infection). Cell type and time point are not known. The V and J genes are TRBV29-1 and TRBJ2-1; no clear D. The CDR3 DNA sequence: TGCAGCGTCGATAATGAGCAGTTCTTC. Encoded protein: CSVDNEQFF.